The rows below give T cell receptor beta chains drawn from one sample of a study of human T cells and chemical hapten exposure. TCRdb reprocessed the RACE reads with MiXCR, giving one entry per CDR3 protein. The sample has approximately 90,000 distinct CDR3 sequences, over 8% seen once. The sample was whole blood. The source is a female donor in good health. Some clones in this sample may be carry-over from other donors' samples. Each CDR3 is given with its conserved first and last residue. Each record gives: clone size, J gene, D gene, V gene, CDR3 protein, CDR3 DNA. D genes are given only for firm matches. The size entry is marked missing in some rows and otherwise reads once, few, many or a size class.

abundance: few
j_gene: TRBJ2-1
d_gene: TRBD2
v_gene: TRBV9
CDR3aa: CASSATASGRYNEQFF
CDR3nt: TGTGCCAGCAGCGCCACTGCTAGCGGGAGATACAATGAGCAGTTCTTC

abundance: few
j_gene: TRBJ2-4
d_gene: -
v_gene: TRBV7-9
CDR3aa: CASSSGPISNIQYF
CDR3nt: TGTGCCAGCAGCTCGGGACCGATCTCTAACATTCAGTACTTC

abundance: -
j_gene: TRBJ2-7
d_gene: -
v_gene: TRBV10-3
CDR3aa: CAISEGYEQYF
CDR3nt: TGTGCCATCAGTGAGGGATACGAGCAGTACTTC

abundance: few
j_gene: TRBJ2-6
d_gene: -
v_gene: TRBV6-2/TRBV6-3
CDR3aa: CASRAGANVLTF
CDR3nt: TGTGCCAGCAGGGCTGGGGCCAACGTCCTGACTTTC

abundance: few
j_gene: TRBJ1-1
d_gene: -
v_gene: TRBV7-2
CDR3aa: CASSSQAPNTEAFF
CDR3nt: TGTGCCAGCAGCTCACAGGCCCCGAACACTGAAGCTTTCTTT

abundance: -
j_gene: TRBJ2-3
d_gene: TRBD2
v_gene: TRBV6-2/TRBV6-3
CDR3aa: CASSDSGTFSFTDTQYF
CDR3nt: TGTGCCAGCAGTGACAGCGGGACCTTCTCTTTCACAGATACGCAGTATTTT

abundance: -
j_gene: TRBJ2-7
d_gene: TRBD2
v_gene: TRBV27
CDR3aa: CATRLAGGPLHEQYF
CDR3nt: TGTGCCACCAGACTAGCGGGAGGGCCCCTCCACGAGCAGTACTTC

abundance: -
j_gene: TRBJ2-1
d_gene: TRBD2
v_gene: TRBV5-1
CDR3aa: CASSPIPGLALDNEQFF
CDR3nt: TGCGCCAGCAGCCCGATCCCGGGACTAGCTCTCGACAATGAGCAGTTCTTC

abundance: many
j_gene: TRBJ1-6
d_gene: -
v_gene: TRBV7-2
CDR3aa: CASSYLGGANNSPLHF
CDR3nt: TGTGCCAGCAGCTACCTGGGGGGGGCGAATAATTCACCCCTCCACTTT

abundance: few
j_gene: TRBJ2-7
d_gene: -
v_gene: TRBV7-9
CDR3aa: CASSSNLGSLSYEQYF
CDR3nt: TGTGCCAGCAGCTCGAATCTAGGCAGTCTCTCCTACGAGCAGTACTTC

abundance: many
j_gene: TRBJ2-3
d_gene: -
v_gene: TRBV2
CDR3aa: CASFLGEENTDTQYF
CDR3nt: TGTGCCAGTTTTTTGGGGGAGGAAAACACAGATACGCAGTATTTT

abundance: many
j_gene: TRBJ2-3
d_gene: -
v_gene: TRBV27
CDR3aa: CASSARLTSSDTQYF
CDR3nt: TGTGCCAGCAGTGCGAGATTGACTAGTTCGGATACGCAGTATTTT

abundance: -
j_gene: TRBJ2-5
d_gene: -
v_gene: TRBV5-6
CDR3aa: CASSLGSREETQYF
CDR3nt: TGTGCCAGCAGCTTGGGCAGCAGAGAAGAGACCCAGTACTTC

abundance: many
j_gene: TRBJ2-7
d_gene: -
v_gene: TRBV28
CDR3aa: CASRPMPAKGQDEQYF
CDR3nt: TGTGCCAGCAGGCCTATGCCCGCAAAGGGTCAGGACGAGCAGTACTTC

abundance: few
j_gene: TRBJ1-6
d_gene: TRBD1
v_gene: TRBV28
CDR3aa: CASSPGTGGTPLHF
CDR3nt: TGTGCCAGCAGTCCCGGGACAGGGGGAACACCCCTCCACTTT

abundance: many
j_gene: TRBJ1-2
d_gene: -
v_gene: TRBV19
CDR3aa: CASSILRSRYYGYTF
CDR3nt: TGTGCCAGTAGTATCCTACGGAGCCGCTACTATGGCTACACCTTC

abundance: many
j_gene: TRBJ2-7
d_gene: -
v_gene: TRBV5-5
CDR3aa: CASSSPGVYEQYF
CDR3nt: TGTGCCAGCAGTTCCCCGGGGGTTTACGAGCAGTACTTC

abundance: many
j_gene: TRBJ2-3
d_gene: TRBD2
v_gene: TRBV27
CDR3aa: CASSLFGRETDTQYF
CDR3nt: TGTGCCAGCAGTTTATTTGGGAGGGAGACAGATACGCAGTATTTT

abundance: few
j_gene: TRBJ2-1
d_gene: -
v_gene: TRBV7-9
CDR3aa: CASSLGGTSTGEQFF
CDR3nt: TGTGCCAGCAGCTTAGGAGGAACTAGTACTGGTGAGCAGTTCTTC

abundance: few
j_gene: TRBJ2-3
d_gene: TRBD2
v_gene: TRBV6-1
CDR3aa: CASSEARETSGSRDTQYF
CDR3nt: TGTGCCAGCAGTGAAGCGCGCGAGACTAGCGGGAGTCGTGATACGCAGTATTTT

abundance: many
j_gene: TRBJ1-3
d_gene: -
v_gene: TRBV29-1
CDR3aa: CSVNLRSGNTIYF
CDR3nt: TGCAGCGTTAACCTCCGCTCTGGAAACACCATATATTTT

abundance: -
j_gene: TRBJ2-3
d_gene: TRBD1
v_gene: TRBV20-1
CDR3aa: CSAPISYRGLSDTQYF
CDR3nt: TGCAGTGCTCCGATCTCTTACAGGGGGCTGTCAGATACGCAGTATTTT

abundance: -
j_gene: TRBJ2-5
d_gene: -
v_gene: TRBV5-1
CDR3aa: CTSSYHRDNQETQYF
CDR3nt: TGCACCAGCAGCTACCACCGGGACAACCAAGAGACCCAGTACTTC

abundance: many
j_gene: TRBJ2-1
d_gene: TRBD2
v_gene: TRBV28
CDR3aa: CASSFSGSEQFF
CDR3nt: TGTGCCAGCAGTTTTAGCGGGAGTGAGCAGTTCTTC

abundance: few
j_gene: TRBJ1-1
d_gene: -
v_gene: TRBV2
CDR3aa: CASSPALGQLRAFF
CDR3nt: TGTGCCAGCAGCCCAGCCCTCGGACAGTTGAGAGCTTTCTTT

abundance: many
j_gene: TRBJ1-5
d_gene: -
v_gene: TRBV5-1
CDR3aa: CASSFGAGQPQHF
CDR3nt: TGCGCCAGCAGCTTTGGGGCAGGACAGCCCCAGCATTTT

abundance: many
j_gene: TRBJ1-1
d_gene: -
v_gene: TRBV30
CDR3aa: CAWKWQGNTEAFF
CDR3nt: TGTGCCTGGAAGTGGCAGGGGAACACTGAAGCTTTCTTT

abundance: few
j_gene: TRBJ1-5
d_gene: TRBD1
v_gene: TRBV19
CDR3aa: CASSISDRENQPQHF
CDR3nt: TGTGCCAGTAGTATCTCCGACAGGGAAAATCAGCCCCAGCATTTT

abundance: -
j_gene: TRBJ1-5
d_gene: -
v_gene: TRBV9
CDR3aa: CASSVAPDPGGDQSQHF
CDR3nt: TGTGCCAGCAGCGTAGCTCCCGACCCAGGAGGAGATCAGTCCCAGCATTTT

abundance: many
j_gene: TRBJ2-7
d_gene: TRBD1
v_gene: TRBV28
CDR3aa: CASSSRSGTATHEQYF
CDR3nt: TGTGCCAGCAGTTCCCGTTCCGGGACAGCTACCCACGAGCAGTACTTC

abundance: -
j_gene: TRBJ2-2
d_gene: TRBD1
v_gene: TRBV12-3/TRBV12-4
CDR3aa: CASSRTGDWELFF
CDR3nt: TGTGCCAGCAGCCGGACAGGGGATTGGGAGCTGTTTTTT

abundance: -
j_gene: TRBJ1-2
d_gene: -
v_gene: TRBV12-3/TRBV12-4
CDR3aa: CASSPWYYGYTF
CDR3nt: TGTGCCAGCAGTCCCTGGTACTATGGCTACACCTTC

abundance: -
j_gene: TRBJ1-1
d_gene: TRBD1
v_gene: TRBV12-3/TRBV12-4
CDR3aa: CASSFGTGLGTEAFF
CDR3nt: TGTGCCAGCAGTTTCGGGACAGGGTTAGGCACTGAAGCTTTCTTT

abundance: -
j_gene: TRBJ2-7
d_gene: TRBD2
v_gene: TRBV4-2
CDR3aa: CASSASSGGSYEQYF
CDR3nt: TGTGCCAGCAGCGCCTCTAGCGGGGGCTCCTACGAGCAGTACTTC

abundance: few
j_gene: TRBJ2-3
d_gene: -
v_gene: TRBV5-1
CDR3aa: CASSLAVGTDTQYF
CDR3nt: TGCGCCAGCAGCTTGGCCGTCGGCACAGATACGCAGTATTTT

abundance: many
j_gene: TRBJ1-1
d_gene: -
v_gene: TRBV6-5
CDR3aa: CASRNYNPGEAFF
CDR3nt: TGTGCCAGCAGAAACTATAACCCCGGTGAAGCTTTCTTT

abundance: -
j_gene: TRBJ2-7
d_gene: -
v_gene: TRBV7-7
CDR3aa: CASSPNLGTSYEQYF
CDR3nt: TGTGCTAGCAGTCCTAATTTGGGGACCTCCTACGAGCAGTACTTC

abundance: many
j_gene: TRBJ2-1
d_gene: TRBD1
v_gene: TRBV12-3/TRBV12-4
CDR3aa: CASSSQGLWQGANEQFF
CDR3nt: TGTGCCAGCAGTTCCCAGGGTTTGTGGCAGGGGGCAAATGAGCAGTTCTTC

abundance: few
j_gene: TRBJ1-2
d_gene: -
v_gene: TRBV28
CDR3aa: CASTPTGRGYGYTF
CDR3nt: TGTGCCAGCACCCCGACAGGCCGAGGCTATGGCTACACCTTC

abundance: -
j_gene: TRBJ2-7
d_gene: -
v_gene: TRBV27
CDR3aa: CASSQGIAYEQYF
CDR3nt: TGTGCCAGCAGTCAGGGTATTGCCTACGAGCAGTACTTC

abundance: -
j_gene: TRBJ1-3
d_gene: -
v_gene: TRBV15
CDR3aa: CATSRGPLGTSGNTIYF
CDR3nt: TGTGCCACCAGCAGAGGTCCACTAGGGACCTCTGGAAACACCATATATTTT

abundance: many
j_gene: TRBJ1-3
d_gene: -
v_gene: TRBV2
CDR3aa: CASAATGNTIYF
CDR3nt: TGTGCCAGCGCAGCGACTGGAAACACCATATATTTT

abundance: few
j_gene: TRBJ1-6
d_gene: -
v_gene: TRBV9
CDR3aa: CASSVGTAKTESPLHF
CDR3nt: TGTGCCAGCAGCGTCGGGACGGCTAAAACGGAATCACCCCTCCACTTT

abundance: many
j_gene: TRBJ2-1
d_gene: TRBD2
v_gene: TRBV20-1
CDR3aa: CSARFPGTSLDEQFF
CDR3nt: TGCAGTGCTAGATTTCCCGGGACTAGTCTGGATGAGCAGTTCTTC

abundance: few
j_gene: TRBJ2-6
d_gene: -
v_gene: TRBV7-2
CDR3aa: CASSQGRGRGANVLTF
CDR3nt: TGTGCCAGCAGCCAGGGGAGAGGTCGTGGGGCCAACGTCCTGACTTTC

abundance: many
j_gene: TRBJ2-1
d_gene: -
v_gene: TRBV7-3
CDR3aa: CASSLIRNSYNEQFF
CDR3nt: TGTGCCAGCAGCTTAATCAGAAACTCCTACAATGAGCAGTTCTTC